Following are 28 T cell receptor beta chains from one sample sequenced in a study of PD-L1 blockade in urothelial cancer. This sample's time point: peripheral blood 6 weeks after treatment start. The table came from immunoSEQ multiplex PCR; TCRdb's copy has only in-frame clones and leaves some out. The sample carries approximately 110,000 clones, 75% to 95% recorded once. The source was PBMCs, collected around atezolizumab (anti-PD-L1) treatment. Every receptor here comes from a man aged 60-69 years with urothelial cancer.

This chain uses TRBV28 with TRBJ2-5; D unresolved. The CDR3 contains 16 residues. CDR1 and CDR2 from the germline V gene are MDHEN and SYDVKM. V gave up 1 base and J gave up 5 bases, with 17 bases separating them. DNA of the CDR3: TGTGCCAGCAGTTTATACAAAAGATTTTCCCCCGAGACCCAGTACTTC. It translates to CASSLYKRFSPETQYF.

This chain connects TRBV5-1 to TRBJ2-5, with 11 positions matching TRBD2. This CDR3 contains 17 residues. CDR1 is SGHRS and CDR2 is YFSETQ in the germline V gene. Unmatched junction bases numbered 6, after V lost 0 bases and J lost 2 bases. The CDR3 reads CASSLEAASGGQETQYF. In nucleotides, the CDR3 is TGCGCCAGCAGCTTGGAGGCGGCTAGCGGGGGGCAAGAGACCCAGTACTTC.

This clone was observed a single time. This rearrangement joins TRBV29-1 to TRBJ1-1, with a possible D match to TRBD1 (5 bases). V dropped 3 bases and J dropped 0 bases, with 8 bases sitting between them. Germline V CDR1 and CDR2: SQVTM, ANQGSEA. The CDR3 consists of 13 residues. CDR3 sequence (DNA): TGCAGCGTTGACGACAGACTGAACACTGAAGCTTTCTTT. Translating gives CSVDDRLNTEAFF.

CDR3: CASSLVATQETQYF. DNA of the CDR3: TGTGCCAGCAGCTTAGTGGCCACACAAGAGACCCAGTACTTC. The chain carries TRBV7-2 and TRBJ2-5; no firm D call. The CDR3 has 14 residues. V lost 1 base to trimming and J lost 2 bases, with 8 bases between them. Germline V CDR1 and CDR2: SGHTA, FQGNSA.

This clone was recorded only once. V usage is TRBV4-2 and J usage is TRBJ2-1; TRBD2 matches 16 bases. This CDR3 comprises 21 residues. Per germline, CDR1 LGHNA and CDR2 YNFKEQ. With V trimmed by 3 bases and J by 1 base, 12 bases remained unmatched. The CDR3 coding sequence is TGTGCCAGCAGCCACCGTCGGCCCGGGACTAGCGGGGGGGCTTCCTACAATGAGCAGTTCTTC. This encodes CASSHRRPGTSGGASYNEQFF.

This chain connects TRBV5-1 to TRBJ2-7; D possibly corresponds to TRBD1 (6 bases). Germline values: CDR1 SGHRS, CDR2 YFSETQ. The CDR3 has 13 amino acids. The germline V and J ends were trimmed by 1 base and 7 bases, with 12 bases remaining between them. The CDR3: CASSLSAGEEQYF. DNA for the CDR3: TGCGCCAGCAGCTTGTCGGCAGGGGAGGAGCAGTACTTC.

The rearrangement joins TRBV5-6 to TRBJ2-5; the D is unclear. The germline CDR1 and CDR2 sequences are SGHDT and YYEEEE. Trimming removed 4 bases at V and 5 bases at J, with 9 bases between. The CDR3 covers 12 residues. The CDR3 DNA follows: TGTGCCAGCAGCCCTCCCGGGGAGACCCAGTACTTC. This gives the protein CASSPPGETQYF.

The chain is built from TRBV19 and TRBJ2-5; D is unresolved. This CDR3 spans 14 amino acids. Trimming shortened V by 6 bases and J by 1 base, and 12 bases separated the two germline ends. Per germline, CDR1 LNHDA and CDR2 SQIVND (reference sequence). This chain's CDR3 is CASSGRRTQETQYF. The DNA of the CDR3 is TGTGCCAGTAGCGGCAGGCGAACCCAAGAGACCCAGTACTTC. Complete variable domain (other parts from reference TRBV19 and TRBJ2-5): DGGITQSPKYLFRKEGQNVTLSCEQNLNHDAMYWYRQDPGQGLRLIYYSQIVNDFQKGDIAEGYSVSREKKESFPLTVTSAQKNPTAFYLCASSGRRTQETQYFGPGTRLLVL.

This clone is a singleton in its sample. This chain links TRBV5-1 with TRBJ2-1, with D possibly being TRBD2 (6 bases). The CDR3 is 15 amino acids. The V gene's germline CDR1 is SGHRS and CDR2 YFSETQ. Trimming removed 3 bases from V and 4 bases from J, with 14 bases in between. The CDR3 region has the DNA TGCGCCAGCAGCTCGGTGGGGGGTAGGTACAATGAGCAGTTCTTC. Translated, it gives CASSSVGGRYNEQFF.

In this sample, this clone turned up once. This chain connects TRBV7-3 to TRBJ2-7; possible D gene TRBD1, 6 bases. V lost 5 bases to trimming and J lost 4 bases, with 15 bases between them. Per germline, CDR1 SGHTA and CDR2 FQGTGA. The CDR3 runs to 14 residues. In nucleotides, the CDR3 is TGTGCCAGCAGCCAAACTGGGCAGGGGTACGAGCAGTACTTC. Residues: CASSQTGQGYEQYF.

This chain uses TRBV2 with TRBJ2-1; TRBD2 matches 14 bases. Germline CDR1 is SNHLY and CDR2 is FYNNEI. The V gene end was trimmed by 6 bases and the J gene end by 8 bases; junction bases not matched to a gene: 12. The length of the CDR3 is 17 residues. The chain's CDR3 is CASRYGLAGGVFHEQFF. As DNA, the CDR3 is TGTGCCAGCAGGTACGGACTAGCGGGAGGTGTTTTTCATGAGCAGTTCTTC.

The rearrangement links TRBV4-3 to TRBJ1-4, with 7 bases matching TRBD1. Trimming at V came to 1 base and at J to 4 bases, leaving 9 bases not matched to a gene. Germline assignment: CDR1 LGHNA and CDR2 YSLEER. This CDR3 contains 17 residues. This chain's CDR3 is CASSQGTGLEINEKLFF. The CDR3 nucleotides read TGCGCCAGCAGCCAAGGGACAGGTTTAGAGATTAATGAAAAACTGTTTTTT.

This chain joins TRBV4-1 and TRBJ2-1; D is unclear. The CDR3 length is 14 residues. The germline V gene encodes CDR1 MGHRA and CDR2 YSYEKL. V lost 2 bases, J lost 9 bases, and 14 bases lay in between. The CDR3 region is CASSQLLLPGEQFF. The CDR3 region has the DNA TGCGCCAGCAGCCAACTCCTCCTGCCCGGTGAGCAGTTCTTC.

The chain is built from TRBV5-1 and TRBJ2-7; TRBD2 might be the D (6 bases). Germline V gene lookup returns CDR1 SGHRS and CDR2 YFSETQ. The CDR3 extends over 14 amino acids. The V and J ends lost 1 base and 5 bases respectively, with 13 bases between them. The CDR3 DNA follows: TGCGCCAGCAGCTTGCGCGGGTCTAGCGACGAGCAGTACTTC. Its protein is CASSLRGSSDEQYF.

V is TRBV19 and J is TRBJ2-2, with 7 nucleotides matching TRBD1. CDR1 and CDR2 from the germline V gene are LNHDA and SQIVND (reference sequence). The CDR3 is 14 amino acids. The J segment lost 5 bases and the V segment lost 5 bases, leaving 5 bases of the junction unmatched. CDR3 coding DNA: TGTGCCAGTAGTGCCGGACAGGCGACCGGGGAGCTGTTTTTT. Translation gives CASSAGQATGELFF.

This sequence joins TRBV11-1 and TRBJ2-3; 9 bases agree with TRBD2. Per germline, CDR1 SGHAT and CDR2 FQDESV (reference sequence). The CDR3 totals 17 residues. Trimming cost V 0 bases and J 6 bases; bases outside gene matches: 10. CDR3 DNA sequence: TGTGCCAGCAGCTTAGCTTACATTAGCGGGAGCTTTGATACGCAGTATTTT. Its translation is CASSLAYISGSFDTQYF.

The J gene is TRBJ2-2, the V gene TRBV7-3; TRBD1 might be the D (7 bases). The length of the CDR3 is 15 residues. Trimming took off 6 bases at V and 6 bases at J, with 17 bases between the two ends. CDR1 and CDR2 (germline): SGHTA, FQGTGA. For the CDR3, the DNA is TGTGCCAGCAGGAAAGGAGGGGGCGACTCCGGGGAGCTGTTTTTT. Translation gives CASRKGGGDSGELFF.

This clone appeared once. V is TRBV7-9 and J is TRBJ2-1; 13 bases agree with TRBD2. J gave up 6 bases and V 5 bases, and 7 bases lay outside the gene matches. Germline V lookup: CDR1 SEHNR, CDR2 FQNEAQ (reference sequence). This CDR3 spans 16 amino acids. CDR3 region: CASSARLAGGRNEQFF. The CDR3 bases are TGTGCCAGCAGCGCCCGACTAGCGGGAGGTCGCAATGAGCAGTTCTTC.

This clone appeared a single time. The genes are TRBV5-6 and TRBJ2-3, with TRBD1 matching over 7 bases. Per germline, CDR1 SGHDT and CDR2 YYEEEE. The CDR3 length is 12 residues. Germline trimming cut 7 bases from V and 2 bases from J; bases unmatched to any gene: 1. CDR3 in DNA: TGTGCCAGCGGGACAGCCACAGATACGCAGTATTTT. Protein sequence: CASGTATDTQYF.

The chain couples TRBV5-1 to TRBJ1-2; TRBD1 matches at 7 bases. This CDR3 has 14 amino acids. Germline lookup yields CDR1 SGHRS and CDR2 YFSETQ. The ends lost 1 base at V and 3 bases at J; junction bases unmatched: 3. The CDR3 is CASSLTGADYGYTF. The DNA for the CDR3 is TGCGCCAGCAGCTTGACAGGGGCGGACTATGGCTACACCTTC.

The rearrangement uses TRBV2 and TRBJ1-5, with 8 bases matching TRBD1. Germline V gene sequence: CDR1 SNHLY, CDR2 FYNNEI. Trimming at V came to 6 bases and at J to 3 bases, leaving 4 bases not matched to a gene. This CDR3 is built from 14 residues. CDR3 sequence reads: CASSRDRNNQPQHF. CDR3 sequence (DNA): TGTGCCAGCAGCCGGGACAGGAACAATCAGCCCCAGCATTTT.

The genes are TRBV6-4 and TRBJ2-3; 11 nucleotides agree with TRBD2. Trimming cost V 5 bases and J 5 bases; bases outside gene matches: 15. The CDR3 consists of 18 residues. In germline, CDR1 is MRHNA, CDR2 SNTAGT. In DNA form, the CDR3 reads TGTGCCAGCAGTTTCGAAACCCTTAGCGGGGGGGCCCAAGATACGCAGTATTTT. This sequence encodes CASSFETLSGGAQDTQYF.

The DNA of the CDR3 is TGTGCCAGCAGCTTAGCGGCGACAGGGGGTGGGTCCTACGAGCAGTACTTC. This translates into CASSLAATGGGSYEQYF. V and J are TRBV11-2 and TRBJ2-7, with TRBD1 matching over 9 bases. The CDR3 is made up of 17 amino acids. V was clipped by 1 base and J by 1 base; unmatched bases: 8. Germline V CDR1 and CDR2: SGHAT, FQNNGV.

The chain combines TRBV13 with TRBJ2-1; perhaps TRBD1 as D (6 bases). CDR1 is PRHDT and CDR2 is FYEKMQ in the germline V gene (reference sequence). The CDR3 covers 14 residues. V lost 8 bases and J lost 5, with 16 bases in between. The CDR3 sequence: CASGIRGRNNEQFF. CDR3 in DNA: TGTGCCAGCGGTATCAGGGGACGGAACAATGAGCAGTTCTTC.

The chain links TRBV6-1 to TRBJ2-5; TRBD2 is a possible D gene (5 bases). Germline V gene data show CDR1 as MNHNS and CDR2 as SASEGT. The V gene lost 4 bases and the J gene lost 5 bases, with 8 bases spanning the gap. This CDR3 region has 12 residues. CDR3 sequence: CASSVTRETQYF. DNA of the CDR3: TGTGCCAGCAGTGTCACTAGGGAGACCCAGTACTTC.

As DNA, the CDR3 is TGCGCCAGCAGCGCTACAGGGGACATGAACACTGAAGCTTTCTTT. It codes for CASSATGDMNTEAFF. The rearrangement joins TRBV5-1 to TRBJ1-1, with TRBD1 matching over 7 bases. Per the germline V gene, CDR1 is SGHRS and CDR2 is YFSETQ. CDR3 length equals 15 residues. The junction had 6 bases not matched to a gene; V was cut back by 4 bases and J by 0 bases.

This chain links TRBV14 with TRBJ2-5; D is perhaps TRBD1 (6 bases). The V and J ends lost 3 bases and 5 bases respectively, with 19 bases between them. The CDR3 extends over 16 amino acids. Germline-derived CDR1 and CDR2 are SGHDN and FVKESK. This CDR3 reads CASSQGGWGRRETQYF. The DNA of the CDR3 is TGTGCCAGCAGCCAGGGCGGCTGGGGGCGGAGGGAGACCCAGTACTTC.

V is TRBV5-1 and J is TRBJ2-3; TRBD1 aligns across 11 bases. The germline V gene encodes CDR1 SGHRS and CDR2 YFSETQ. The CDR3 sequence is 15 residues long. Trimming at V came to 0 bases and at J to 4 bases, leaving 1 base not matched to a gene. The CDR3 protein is CASSLGGQGADTQYF. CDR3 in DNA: TGCGCCAGCAGCTTGGGGGGACAGGGGGCAGATACGCAGTATTTT.